Below, 32 T cell receptor beta chains from the same sample are listed, as sequenced in a study of blood T cell repertoires in COVID-19. TCRdb's copy holds only in-frame clones and misses some; the assay was immunoSEQ multiplex PCR. The sample contains roughly 320,000 clones, approximately 89% of which appear only once. The sample consisted of peripheral blood. The receptors were gathered from a woman aged 30 to 39 with COVID-19, enrolled during active disease.

This sequence joins TRBV5-1 and TRBJ1-1, with D perhaps matching TRBD1 (6 bases). Germline V gene lookup returns CDR1 SGHRS and CDR2 YFSETQ. The CDR3 sequence is 13 residues long. With 5 bases removed from V and 3 bases from J, the gap between germline ends came to 11 bases. DNA for the CDR3: TGCGCCAGCAGTGCGACAGGCTACACTGAAGCTTTCTTT. Translated: CASSATGYTEAFF. The variable domain in full, with the rest retrieved from reference TRBV5-1 and TRBJ1-1, is KAGVTQTPRYLIKTRGQQVTLSCSPISGHRSVSWYQQTPGQGLQFLFEYFSETQRNKGNFPGRFSGRQFSNSRSEMNVSTLELGDSALYLCASSATGYTEAFFGQGTRLTVV.

The chain is built from TRBV12-3 or TRBV12-4 and TRBJ1-2; TRBD1 is a possible D gene (6 bases). V shed 6 bases and J shed 8 bases, with 16 bases lying between them. The CDR3 runs 13 residues. The CDR3 DNA reads TGTGCCAGCAGCCGTAACAGGGTGGGGGGCTACACCTTC. Protein product: CASSRNRVGGYTF.

CDR3 nucleotide sequence: TGTGCCAGCTCTCCATTCGGACAGGGGGGAAACACCATATATTTT. Its protein is CASSPFGQGGNTIYF. The V and J genes are TRBV27 and TRBJ1-3, with 9 nucleotides matching TRBD1. This CDR3 contains 15 residues. V lost 8 bases, J lost 4 bases, and 9 bases stayed unmatched. CDR1 is MNHEY, CDR2 SMNVEV, per germline (reference sequence).

V and J are TRBV2 and TRBJ2-7; TRBD1 agrees at 9 bases. This CDR3 contains 13 residues. V lost 8 bases and J lost 5; bases outside the gene matches: 7. Germline V gives CDR1 SNHLY, CDR2 FYNNEI. CDR3 in DNA: TGTGCCAGCGGTAGACAGGGGGGGCACGAGCAGTACGTC. Translation: CASGRQGGHEQYV.

The chain links TRBV5-1 to TRBJ1-2; unclear D gene. Germline V gene lookup returns CDR1 SGHRS and CDR2 YFSETQ. Deletions cut 0 bases from V and 3 bases from J, with 12 bases between. The CDR3 is 15 residues long. The CDR3 DNA sequence: TGCGCCAGCAGCTTGGCGGGGTCCATCGACTATGGCTACACCTTC. It translates to CASSLAGSIDYGYTF.

This chain connects TRBV24-1 to TRBJ2-2; maybe TRBD2 (6 bases). CDR1 and CDR2 from the germline V gene are KGHDR and SFDVKD. V lost 7 bases and J lost 1, with 9 bases in between. There are 14 residues in the CDR3. The CDR3 DNA is TGTGCCACCAGAGCAGCGGGGAACACCGGGGAGCTGTTTTTT. Amino acid sequence: CATRAAGNTGELFF.

V and J are TRBV19 and TRBJ1-1, with D perhaps TRBD1 (5 bases). The germline CDR1 and CDR2 sequences are LNHDA and SQIVND (reference sequence). CDR3 length equals 14 residues. With 6 bases removed from V and 1 base from J, the gap between germline ends came to 12 bases. The CDR3, as DNA: TGTGCCAGTAGCCTATCCGGGGGGAACACTGAAGCTTTCTTT. This sequence encodes CASSLSGGNTEAFF.

The chain carries TRBV7-9 and TRBJ1-2; 7 positions match TRBD1. The CDR3 is 12 residues long. CDR1 is SEHNR, CDR2 FQNEAQ, per germline (reference sequence). J gave up 8 bases and V 4 bases, and 4 bases lay outside the gene matches. The CDR3 DNA follows: TGTGCCAGCAGCTACAGGGGTCACGGCTACACCTTC. Amino acids: CASSYRGHGYTF.

The gene calls are TRBV7-9 and TRBJ1-2; D is unclear. The germline V gene encodes CDR1 SEHNR and CDR2 FQNEAQ (reference sequence). The CDR3 consists of 16 residues. The V and J ends lost 5 bases and 3 bases respectively, with 19 bases between them. In DNA, the CDR3 is TGTGCCAGCAGCCCTCAGCGGTTGGGGAAGTACTATGGCTACACCTTC. Residues: CASSPQRLGKYYGYTF.

The genes are TRBV6-2 or TRBV6-3 and TRBJ2-1, with TRBD2 matching over 11 bases. The CDR3 sequence is 17 residues long. The V segment lost 2 bases and the J segment 10 bases; nucleotides outside the gene matches: 13. The germline gives CDR1 MNHEY, CDR2 SVGEGT. In DNA form, the CDR3 reads TGTGCCAGCAGTTACCCAACTCCTAGCGGGGGGAAAATGGAGCAGTTCTTC. Amino acids: CASSYPTPSGGKMEQFF.

V is TRBV5-1 and J is TRBJ2-3; D remains unclear. This CDR3 comprises 14 residues. Germline values: CDR1 SGHRS, CDR2 YFSETQ. V was trimmed by 0 bases and J by 1 base, leaving 6 bases between them. The DNA for the CDR3 is TGCGCCAGCAGCTTGGAACGGGGCACAGATACGCAGTATTTT. Encoded protein: CASSLERGTDTQYF.

This clone was seen more than once but under ten times. The rearrangement links TRBV14 to TRBJ1-5; D not resolved. Germline assignment: CDR1 SGHDN and CDR2 FVKESK. V dropped 4 bases and J dropped 0 bases, with 19 bases sitting between them. This CDR3 region has 18 residues. The CDR3 DNA is TGTGCCAGCAGCCCCCACGGTGGGAGGGTTCATAGCAATCAGCCCCAGCATTTT. It is translated as CASSPHGGRVHSNQPQHF.

This rearrangement joins TRBV2 to TRBJ1-2, with a weak D call TRBD1 (6 bases). The CDR3 loop spans 15 amino acids. The ends were cut back, 5 bases at V and 5 bases at J, with 18 bases in the middle. Germline V gene sequence: CDR1 SNHLY, CDR2 FYNNEI. CDR3 residues: CASSPGGAGSYGYTF. In nucleotides, the CDR3 is TGTGCCAGCAGTCCCGGGGGGGCAGGATCTTATGGCTACACCTTC.

This chain uses TRBV7-2 with TRBJ1-2; a possible D gene is TRBD1 (5 bases). The CDR3 length is 14 residues. V was clipped by 3 bases and J by 5 bases, with 13 bases between them. CDR1 SGHTA and CDR2 FQGNSA come from the germline V gene. The CDR3 DNA follows: TGTGCCAGCAGCTTCGACCGAAAGGGGTATGGCTACACCTTC. This encodes CASSFDRKGYGYTF.

The J gene is TRBJ2-3, the V gene TRBV12-3 or TRBV12-4; no definite D call. The V end was cut by 3 bases, the J end by 6 bases, with 10 bases between. This CDR3 has 13 amino acids. The CDR3 loop reads CASSFSTSDTQYF. Written as DNA, the CDR3 is TGTGCCAGCAGTTTTAGCACGTCTGATACGCAGTATTTT.

The chain carries TRBV4-1 and TRBJ2-1; TRBD1 agrees at 7 bases. The CDR3 extends over 13 amino acids. The J segment lost 8 bases and the V segment lost 4 bases, leaving 5 bases of the junction unmatched. The V gene's germline CDR1 is MGHRA and CDR2 YSYEKL. The DNA for the CDR3 is TGCGCCAGCAGCCCAGAGGGGGCCTATGAGCAGTTCTTC. As protein: CASSPEGAYEQFF.

The rearrangement uses TRBV6-5 and TRBJ1-1; a weak D match, TRBD1 (5 bases). The CDR3 has 13 residues. Per the germline V gene, CDR1 is MNHEY and CDR2 is SVGAGI. V lost 5 bases and J 0 bases, leaving 7 bases between the germline ends. The CDR3 loop reads CASSRGMNTEAFF. As DNA, the CDR3 is TGTGCCAGCAGTCGGGGGATGAACACTGAAGCTTTCTTT.

The chain is built from TRBV29-1 and TRBJ1-3; D might be TRBD1 (5 bases). The length of the CDR3 is 15 residues. V was pared by 5 bases and J by 2 bases, with 16 bases between. Germline lookup yields CDR1 SQVTM and CDR2 ANQGSEA. CDR3 protein: CSVPRGDSPGNTIYF. CDR3 DNA: TGCAGCGTTCCGAGAGGAGACAGCCCTGGAAACACCATATATTTT. Full variable domain (remainder filled in from reference TRBV29-1 and TRBJ1-3): SAVISQKPSRDICQRGTSLTIQCQVDSQVTMMFWYRQQPGQSLTLIATANQGSEATYESGFVIDKFPISRPNLTFSTLTVSNMSPEDSSIYLCSVPRGDSPGNTIYFGEGSWLTVV.

The J gene is TRBJ2-2, the V gene TRBV10-2; a possible D gene is TRBD1 (6 bases). V was shortened by 7 bases and J by 1 base, with 10 bases between the two germline ends. CDR1 WSHSY and CDR2 SAAADI come from the germline V gene. This CDR3 has 14 residues. CDR3 sequence: CASNQGLNTGELFF. The DNA for the CDR3 is TGCGCCAGCAATCAGGGGCTGAACACCGGGGAGCTGTTTTTT.

The rearrangement joins TRBV19 to TRBJ2-5; 9 bases fit TRBD1. Germline lookup yields CDR1 LNHDA and CDR2 SQIVND (reference sequence). The CDR3 has 14 residues. V lost 4 bases to trimming and J lost 5 bases; unmatched junction nucleotides: 5. The DNA for the CDR3 is TGTGCCAGTAGTACGACAGGGGGAACGGAGACCCAGTACTTC. This gives the protein CASSTTGGTETQYF.

This clone was counted a few times. The V call is TRBV5-1, the J call TRBJ1-6; D possibly corresponds to TRBD1 (6 bases). Between the trimmed V and J ends, which lost 3 bases and 7 bases, there was a span of 23 bases. The CDR3 runs to 18 residues. Germline assignment: CDR1 SGHRS and CDR2 YFSETQ. Here the CDR3 DNA reads TGCGCCAGCAGCTGGGGCATTAACTCCGGGACACCCAATTCACCCCTCCACTTT. It encodes CASSWGINSGTPNSPLHF.

This clone was seen only once. J is TRBJ1-3 and V is TRBV30; D gene ambiguous. Germline V gene data show CDR1 as GTSNPN and CDR2 as SVGIG (reference sequence). CDR3 length equals 11 residues. The CDR3 bases are TGTGCACGTAGGGAGGTGGACACCATATATTTT. This translates into CARREVDTIYF.

The chain joins TRBV23-1 to TRBJ1-2; D is perhaps TRBD1 (6 bases). TRBV23-1 qualifies as an ORF whose function is uncertain. CDR3 length: 19 residues. V was pared by 4 bases and J by 3 bases, with 27 bases between. CDR3 region: CASSLHRDKGRVADYGYTF. CDR3 DNA: TGCGCCAGCAGTCTTCATAGGGACAAGGGTAGGGTGGCGGACTATGGCTACACCTTC.

CDR3: CASSDRRGGWENEQFF. The CDR3 DNA is TGCGCCAGCAGCGATCGTCGGGGGGGCTGGGAGAATGAGCAGTTCTTC. The chain links TRBV4-1 to TRBJ2-1; 8 nucleotides agree with TRBD2. V lost 5 bases, J lost 7 bases, and 13 bases stayed unmatched. The CDR3 is 16 residues long. Per the germline V gene, CDR1 is MGHRA and CDR2 is YSYEKL.

The chain uses TRBV2 and TRBJ1-6; tentatively, D is TRBD1 (6 bases). Deletions cut 7 bases from V and 7 bases from J, with 11 bases between. Germline CDR1 reads SNHLY; CDR2 reads FYNNEI. The CDR3 loop spans 13 amino acids. The CDR3 DNA reads TGTGCCAGCACTGGGACATACAATTCACCCCTCCACTTT. This encodes CASTGTYNSPLHF.

This clone came up a few times. The chain uses TRBV19 and TRBJ2-7; TRBD1 aligns across 12 bases. The CDR3 loop spans 14 amino acids. CDR1 and CDR2 (germline): LNHDA, SQIVND (reference sequence). With V trimmed by 4 bases and J by 6 bases, 4 bases remained unmatched. The CDR3 is CASSKGQGALEQYF. CDR3 bases: TGTGCCAGTAGTAAGGGACAGGGGGCCCTCGAGCAGTACTTC.

V and J are TRBV7-8 and TRBJ1-1; 9 bases map to TRBD1. V was clipped by 5 bases and J by 4 bases; unmatched bases: 5. This CDR3 spans 14 amino acids. Germline V gene sequence: CDR1 SGHVS, CDR2 FQNEAQ. The CDR3 nucleotides are TGTGCCAGCAGCCGGGACAGGGTGCCCACTGAAGCTTTCTTT. Amino acid sequence: CASSRDRVPTEAFF.

This chain joins TRBV19 and TRBJ2-3, with 11 nucleotides matching TRBD1. V was clipped by 10 bases and J by 5 bases; unmatched bases: 5. This CDR3 contains 13 residues. Germline V lookup: CDR1 LNHDA, CDR2 SQIVND (reference sequence). The CDR3 region is CATWTGGGDTQYF. The CDR3 nucleotides read TGTGCCACCTGGACAGGGGGCGGAGATACGCAGTATTTT.

The chain has TRBV5-4 and TRBJ2-3; 13 nucleotides agree with TRBD2. J lost 9 bases, V lost 4 bases, and 5 bases had no gene match. This CDR3 comprises 14 residues. Looked up from germline, CDR1 is SGHNT and CDR2 is YYREEE (reference sequence). The CDR3 sequence is CASSLRTSGGTQYF. The CDR3 DNA reads TGTGCCAGCAGCCTGCGGACTAGCGGGGGAACGCAGTATTTT. The full variable domain, its missing parts supplied by reference TRBV5-4 and TRBJ2-3, is ETGVTQSPTHLIKTRGQQVTLRCSSQSGHNTVSWYQQALGQGPQFIFQYYREEENGRGNFPPRFSGLQFPNYSSELNVNALELDDSALYLCASSLRTSGGTQYFGPGTRLTVL.

The gene calls are TRBV18 and TRBJ2-3, with 12 bases lining up with TRBD2. CDR1 and CDR2 (germline): KGHSH, LQKENI. V dropped 5 bases and J dropped 0; count of bases not matched to a gene: 3. The CDR3 consists of 16 residues. The CDR3, as DNA: TGTGCCAGCTCATCGACTAGCGGGGGAAGCACAGATACGCAGTATTTT. Residues: CASSSTSGGSTDTQYF.

The rearrangement uses TRBV6-5 and TRBJ1-1; 9 bases align to TRBD1. The CDR3 sequence is 12 residues long. From germline, CDR1 is MNHEY and CDR2 SVGAGI. V shed 10 bases and J 5 bases; nucleotides not matched to a gene: 5. CDR3 sequence (DNA): TGTGCCAATCGGACAGGGGAGACTGAAGCTTTCTTT. Its translation is CANRTGETEAFF.

The chain carries TRBV30 and TRBJ2-5; 8 bases are shared with TRBD2. V trimming: 3 bases; J trimming: 5 bases; junction bases outside the gene matches: 5. This CDR3 is built from 13 residues. CDR1 GTSNPN and CDR2 SVGIG come from the germline V gene (reference sequence). The CDR3 sequence is CAWSGGDPETQYF. In DNA, the CDR3 is TGTGCCTGGAGCGGGGGGGACCCGGAGACCCAGTACTTC.